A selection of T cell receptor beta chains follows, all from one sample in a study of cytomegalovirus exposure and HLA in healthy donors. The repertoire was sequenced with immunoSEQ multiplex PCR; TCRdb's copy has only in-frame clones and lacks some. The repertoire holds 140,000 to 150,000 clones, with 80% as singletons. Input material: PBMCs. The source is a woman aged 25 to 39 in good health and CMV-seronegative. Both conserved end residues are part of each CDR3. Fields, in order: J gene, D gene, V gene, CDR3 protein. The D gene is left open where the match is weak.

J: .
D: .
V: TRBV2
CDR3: CASSSPLRLSEKDEYEQYF

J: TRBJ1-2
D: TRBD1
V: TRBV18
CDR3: CASSPSGGSNYGYTF

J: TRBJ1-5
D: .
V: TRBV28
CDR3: CASSPLGGSLNQPQHF

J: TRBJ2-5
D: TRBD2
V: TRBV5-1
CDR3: CASSLAASGAQETQYF

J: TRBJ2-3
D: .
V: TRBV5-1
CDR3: CASSLDRAADTQYF

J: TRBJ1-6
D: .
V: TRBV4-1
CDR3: CASSQVFVQGTNSPLHF

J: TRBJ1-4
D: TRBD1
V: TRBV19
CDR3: CASSNYLQGAFEKLFF

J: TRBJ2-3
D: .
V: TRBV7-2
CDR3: CASSPPRLLPTDTQYF

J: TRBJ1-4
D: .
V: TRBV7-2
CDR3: CASSFNNNEKLFF

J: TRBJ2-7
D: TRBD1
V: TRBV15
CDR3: CATSREGTGIYEQYF

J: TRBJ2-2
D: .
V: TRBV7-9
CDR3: CASSPRDTGELFF